This TCR beta chain stems from a study of OX40 agonist ivuxolimab in advanced cancers. Overall study: Patients' therapy was ivuxolimab, an antibody that acts as an agonist of OX40 (CD134). Overall study results and limits: Clonal expansion in partial responders at 0.1-3.0 mg/kg ranked among the lowest. No determination was made of the antigen specificity of the expanded peripheral T cells. Circulating CD4+ and CD8+ T cells showed clonal expansion by week 6 at 0.1 to 3.0 mg/kg.

Note on this clone: Its cognate antigen is unknown.

Data came from immunoSEQ multiplex PCR; TCRdb stores just in-frame clones and leaves some out. In the table there are approximately 58,000 clones, over 65% of which are singletons. This specimen consisted of CD4+ or CD8+ T cells sorted from blood, obtained in a trial of the OX40 agonist ivuxolimab. This clonotype was sampled from an adult with an advanced solid tumor such as melanoma, head and neck, liver or kidney cancer.

Here the CDR3 reads CSVSATNNNEQFF. CDR3 coding DNA: TGCAGCGTTTCGGCTACAAATAACAATGAGCAGTTCTTC. The chain recombines TRBV29-1 with TRBJ2-1; no definite D call. From germline, CDR1 is SQVTM and CDR2 ANQGSEA. The CDR3 is 13 amino acids. Trimming stripped 5 bases from V and 5 bases from J, with 13 bases between.